Listed here is a single TCR beta chain. Libraries were prepared by immunoSEQ multiplex PCR; TCRdb keeps only in-frame clonotypes and omits some of them. The table shows tens of thousands of clones, with 85% to 95% occurring only once. CDR1 and CDR2 (germline): MRHNA, SNTAGT. The length of the CDR3 is 14 residues. With 5 bases removed from V and 4 bases from J, the gap between germline ends came to 9 bases. This entry comes from a study of T cell changes during pregnancy in multiple sclerosis. The sample here was peripheral blood, taken in the second trimester of pregnancy. The source of this sequence is a female donor in good health, enrolled as a control in a pregnancy study. The V gene is TRBV6-4, the J gene TRBJ2-6, with D unresolved. CDR3 in DNA: TGTGCCAGCAGTCCGAACCAGGGGGCCAACGTCCTGACTTTC. Translating gives CASSPNQGANVLTF.